The 17 T cell receptor beta chains in this list originate from one sample, sequenced in a study of response to subunit inactivated influenza vaccine. Each CDR3 protein is one row after TCRdb ran MiXCR on the RT-PCR reads. Here the sample spans 650,000 to 850,000 distinct CDR3 sequences, approximately 14% being singletons. Sequences were derived from PBMCs from blood, sampled roughly 15 days before vaccination. These receptors all stem from a man aged 45-65 years who received an inactivated influenza vaccine.

The table lists this clonotype with a few counts. The chain couples TRBV4-2 to TRBJ1-1, with 9 bases identical to TRBD1. J was trimmed by 2 bases and V by 6 bases; bases with no gene match: 10. The germline V gene has CDR1 LGHNA and CDR2 YNFKEQ. This CDR3 region has 16 residues. CDR3 loop: CASRPNPGQGNTEAFF. CDR3 in DNA: TGTGCCAGCAGACCTAACCCGGGACAGGGAAACACTGAAGCTTTCTTT.

The chain carries TRBV7-9 and TRBJ2-1; D is perhaps TRBD1 (6 bases). The CDR3 is made up of 15 amino acids. Trimming removed 2 bases at V and 7 bases at J, with 15 bases between. Germline V lookup: CDR1 SEHNR, CDR2 FQNEAQ (reference sequence). The CDR3 region has the DNA TGTGCCAGCAGCTTATCCCCCACAGGGCGTAATGAGCAGTTCTTC. Protein: CASSLSPTGRNEQFF.

The CDR3 DNA reads TGTGCTATCGGGGGTTTGTCCGGAGATACGCAGTATTTT. It translates to CAIGGLSGDTQYF. J is TRBJ2-3 and V is TRBV7-7, with D perhaps matching TRBD2 (6 bases). The CDR3 is made up of 13 amino acids. Germline V gene data show CDR1 as SSHAT and CDR2 as FNYEAQ (reference sequence).

This clonotype has a handful of counts. The rearrangement joins TRBV7-9 to TRBJ1-1; the match to TRBD1 covers 9 bases. The germline CDR1 and CDR2 sequences are SEHNR and FQNEAQ (reference sequence). The CDR3 has 15 residues. The V and J ends lost 7 bases and 3 bases, in that order; junction bases with no gene match: 9. DNA for the CDR3: TGTGCCAGCATCGCGGGACAGGGTAGGGACACTGAAGCTTTCTTT. It is translated as CASIAGQGRDTEAFF.

The chain combines TRBV14 with TRBJ2-3; 7 bases are shared with TRBD2. The CDR3 extends over 17 amino acids. Trimming at V came to 0 bases and at J to 2 bases, leaving 8 bases not matched to a gene. CDR1 is SGHDN and CDR2 is FVKESK in the germline V gene. The chain's CDR3 is CASSQEVRGSPTDTQYF. The CDR3 DNA is TGTGCCAGCAGCCAAGAGGTACGCGGGAGCCCCACAGATACGCAGTATTTT.

This chain connects TRBV27 to TRBJ2-3; 11 bases are a match to TRBD2. In germline, CDR1 is MNHEY, CDR2 SMNVEV (reference sequence). V lost 5 bases to trimming and J lost 0 bases; unmatched junction nucleotides: 4. The CDR3 length is 16 residues. CDR3 sequence (DNA): TGTGCCAGCAGTCTAAGACTAGCGGGGAGCACAGATACGCAGTATTTT. Amino acid sequence: CASSLRLAGSTDTQYF.

The chain couples TRBV30 to TRBJ2-2; D is undetermined. The CDR3 has 11 residues. CDR1 is GTSNPN, CDR2 SVGIG, per germline (reference sequence). The ends were cut back, 1 base at V and 6 bases at J, with 3 bases in the middle. CDR3 loop: CAWSEPGELFF. CDR3 nucleotides: TGTGCCTGGAGTGAACCCGGGGAGCTGTTTTTT.

The rearrangement links TRBV4-1 to TRBJ2-1, with unresolved D. Deletions cut 4 bases from V and 14 bases from J, with 15 bases between. CDR3 length equals 12 residues. CDR1 and CDR2 (germline): MGHRA, YSYEKL. CDR3: CASSRGEQFKFF. The CDR3 nucleotides read TGCGCCAGCAGCCGTGGAGAACAGTTCAAGTTCTTC.

This clonotype was seen many times. The chain employs TRBV6-5 and TRBJ1-1; TRBD1 aligns across 9 bases. V trimming: 2 bases; J trimming: 0 bases; junction bases outside the gene matches: 1. The CDR3 is 15 amino acids. From germline, CDR1 is MNHEY and CDR2 SVGAGI. Here the CDR3 reads CASSYGTGMNTEAFF. CDR3 sequence (DNA): TGTGCCAGCAGTTACGGGACAGGGATGAACACTGAAGCTTTCTTT.

This clonotype turned up a few times. The chain carries TRBV30 and TRBJ2-5; unclear D gene. This CDR3 contains 13 residues. Trimming pared 0 bases from V and 5 bases from J, leaving 10 bases between. The V gene's germline CDR1 is GTSNPN and CDR2 SVGIG (reference sequence). In DNA form, the CDR3 reads TGTGCCTGGAGTGTAATGTTGACGGAGACCCAGTACTTC. Protein sequence: CAWSVMLTETQYF.

This clonotype was counted between two and nine times. The V gene is TRBV4-2, the J gene TRBJ2-5, with a possible D match to TRBD2 (5 bases). The CDR3 loop spans 16 amino acids. With 5 bases removed from V and 3 bases from J, the gap between germline ends came to 19 bases. Germline CDR1 reads LGHNA; CDR2 reads YNFKEQ. Written as DNA, the CDR3 is TGTGCCAGCAGCAACCACCCTGCGGGTATTGAAGAGACCCAGTACTTC. Amino acid sequence: CASSNHPAGIEETQYF.

In nucleotides, the CDR3 is TGTGCCACCAGCCCAGGACCGGGTGGGGCCAACGTCCTGACTTTC. Protein: CATSPGPGGANVLTF. The chain combines TRBV15 with TRBJ2-6; the D is unclear. Trimming left V 5 bases short and J 3 bases short, with 11 bases between. Germline loops: CDR1 LNHNV, CDR2 YYDKDF (reference sequence). The CDR3 spans 15 residues. Combining the CDR3 with reference TRBV15 and TRBJ2-6 gives the whole variable domain DAMVIQNPRYQVTQFGKPVTLSCSQTLNHNVMYWYQQKSSQAPKLLFHYYDKDFNNEADTPDNFQSRRPNTSFCFLDIRSPGLGDTAMYLCATSPGPGGANVLTFGAGSRLTVL.

This clonotype showed up just a few times. The chain combines TRBV7-8 with TRBJ2-1; no clear D. Germline V gene lookup returns CDR1 SGHVS and CDR2 FQNEAQ. There are 15 residues in the CDR3. Trimming left V 2 bases short and J 0 bases short, with 8 bases between. The CDR3 DNA follows: TGTGCCAGCAGCTTAAATTACCACTCCTACAATGAGCAGTTCTTC. It codes for CASSLNYHSYNEQFF.

This clonotype was counted between two and nine times. J is TRBJ1-3 and V is TRBV12-3 or TRBV12-4, with D perhaps matching TRBD1 (6 bases). The CDR3 consists of 13 residues. Trimming left V 10 bases short and J 1 base short, with 11 bases between. In nucleotides, the CDR3 is TGTGCCAAGACAGGTCTTTCTGGAAACACCATATATTTT. This translates into CAKTGLSGNTIYF.

The rearrangement links TRBV7-2 to TRBJ2-4; 8 bases map to TRBD1. Losses at the gene ends were 2 bases for V and 6 bases for J; bases not matched to a gene: 3. The CDR3 extends over 14 amino acids. CDR1 and CDR2 from the germline V gene are SGHTA and FQGNSA. The CDR3 here is CASSLQGAGNIQYF. The DNA for the CDR3 is TGTGCCAGCAGCTTACAGGGGGCTGGAAACATTCAGTACTTC.

In this sample, this clonotype turned up a few times. The rearrangement links TRBV7-9 to TRBJ2-7; D call uncertain. CDR3 size: 13 residues. V gave up 1 base and J gave up 3 bases, with 7 bases separating them. The germline CDR1 and CDR2 sequences are SEHNR and FQNEAQ (reference sequence). CDR3 protein: CASSLDSYYEQYF. The CDR3 DNA reads TGTGCCAGCAGCTTAGACAGCTACTACGAGCAGTACTTC. Looking up the rest from reference TRBV7-9 and TRBJ2-7 gives the full variable domain: DTGVSQNPRHKITKRGQNVTFRCDPISEHNRLYWYRQTLGQGPEFLTYFQNEAQLEKSRLLSDRFSAERPKGSFSTLEIQRTEQGDSAMYLCASSLDSYYEQYFGPGTRLTVT.

This clonotype has a handful of counts. CDR3 loop: CSAFEGGDTQYF. The DNA for the CDR3 is TGCAGTGCTTTTGAGGGTGGAGATACGCAGTATTTT. This sequence joins TRBV20-1 and TRBJ2-3; D possibly corresponds to TRBD2 (5 bases). The germline gives CDR1 DFQATT, CDR2 SNEGSKA (reference sequence). Trimming took off 5 bases at V and 5 bases at J, with 11 bases between the two ends. The CDR3 has 12 residues.